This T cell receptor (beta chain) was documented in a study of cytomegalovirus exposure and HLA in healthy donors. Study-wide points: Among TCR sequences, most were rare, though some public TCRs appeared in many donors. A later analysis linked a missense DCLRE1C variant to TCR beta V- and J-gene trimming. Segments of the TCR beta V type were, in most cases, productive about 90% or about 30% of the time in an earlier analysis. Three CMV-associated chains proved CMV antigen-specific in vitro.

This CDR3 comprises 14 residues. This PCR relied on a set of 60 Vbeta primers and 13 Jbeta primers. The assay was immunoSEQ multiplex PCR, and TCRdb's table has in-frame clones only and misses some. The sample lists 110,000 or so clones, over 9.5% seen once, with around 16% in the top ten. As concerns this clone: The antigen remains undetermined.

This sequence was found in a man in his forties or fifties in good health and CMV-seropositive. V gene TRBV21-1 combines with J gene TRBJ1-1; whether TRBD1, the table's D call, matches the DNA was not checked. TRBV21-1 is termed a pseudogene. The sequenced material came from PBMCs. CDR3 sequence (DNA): TGTGCCAGCAGCTCTAGGACAGGGGAAAATGAAGCTTTCTTT. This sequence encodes CASSSRTGENEAFF.